This T cell receptor beta chain comes out of a study of Graves' ophthalmopathy and Graves' hyperthyroidism (dated by TCRdb to the late 2010s). Some background on the complete study: Peripheral blood was collected before any treatment was given, at the time of initial diagnosis. TCR beta repertoire signatures were used to distinguish Graves' ophthalmopathy from Graves' hyperthyroidism and to predict progression to ophthalmopathy. In total, 120 to 150 blood samples were TCR-sequenced: 40 to 45 ophthalmopathy, some 75 hyperthyroidism and about 17 hyperthyroidism-to-ophthalmopathy patients. To explore V-J signatures that separate ophthalmopathy from hyperthyroidism, a discovery set of about a hundred patients was enrolled, consisting of 40 to 45 with ophthalmopathy and around 60 with stable hyperthyroidism. An independent validation cohort was composed of roughly 19 hyperthyroidism patients and around 15 patients who later progressed from hyperthyroidism to ophthalmopathy. T-cell repertoires of thyroid tissue and blood were compared in 5 or 6 hyperthyroidism patients. Once sampling was done, hyperthyroidism patients were given methimazole at a starting dose of 30 mg daily, while ophthalmopathy patients were given high-dose intravenous methylprednisolone. Overall study outcomes, separate from this receptor: Ophthalmopathy was separated from stable hyperthyroidism by the 13-signature model with about 85% sensitivity and less than 82% specificity in cross-validation and with 80%/75% in the test set. Sample size was not statistically predetermined, and group allocation was not concealed from the investigators. In validation, the model predicted ophthalmopathy progression with about 71% sensitivity and about 73% specificity; about a dozen predicted patients were CT-confirmed with GO in a median of about 6.1 months. Most expanded thyroid clonotypes with a frequency above 0.001 also appeared in blood, which suggests that blood repertoires may reflect the immune response in the thyroid.

Ophthalmopathy patients were characterized by moderately to severely active disease, a Clinical Activity Score of at least 3, a NOSPECS grade of at least 4, and a disease duration under 3 months. Patients with other autoimmune diseases, uncontrolled infections, pregnancy or lactation were excluded. Diagnosis relied on clinical symptoms, serum thyroxine, TRAb, thyroid ultrasound and orbital computed tomography. PBMCs were isolated from approximately 10 ml of fresh peripheral blood by Ficoll-Paque density gradient centrifugation. Total RNA was extracted using Trizol reagent, and RNA quality was checked on an Agilent 2100 Bioanalyzer. On this clonotype: This receptor's antigen is unknown. Base-call qualities are not available, and no considerably larger clone is one nucleotide away.

For repertoire sequencing, the TCR beta CDR3 regions were amplified from RNA transcripts. The first round of RT-PCR was done with HTBI primers and the Qiagen OneStep RT-PCR kit, and was followed by a second round of multiplex PCR, then size selection and purification. The libraries underwent paired-end sequencing with 100 bp reads on an Illumina HiSeq2000. Per the source publication's procedure: SOAPnuke was used to process the reads, removing any read that contained adapters or uncalled bases, had a mean Phred below 15, or lacked an exact match to the constant primer or identifier. COPE v1.2.5 was used to merge the high-quality paired reads. Each unique nucleotide sequence was treated as a clonotype, and MiTCR v1.1 was used to align the clonotypes to the IMGT TRB V, D and J references. Only V-J combinations with frequency above 0.0001 were analysed, covering approximately 99% of repertoires. For each V-J combination, a TCR clonal expansion and chaos score was defined as F50 clonal expansion divided by the chaos observed in the TCRdist matrix. Welch's t-statistics and random forest were used to narrow the features down to 10 to 15 V-J combinations, which were then fed into a naive Bayes classifier. The similarity between thyroid and blood repertoires was quantified using the Morisita-Horn index. Using fastp at Q25 and MiXCR, TCRdb reprocessed the public reads and kept productive beta chains. Each entry merges the rows of one CDR3 protein and shows their most common DNA and genes. In this record, the V and J calls reflect TCRdb's handling and not the investigators' own analysis. The sample records 230,000 or so distinct CDR3 sequences, 40% to 50% of which are singletons. Of the sample, about 45% falls within the top ten clones.

Sequencing was done on a sample of peripheral blood. The source is an adult man with Graves' ophthalmopathy.

The CDR3 amino acid sequence is: CASSFARDEQYF. The DNA sequence follows: TGTGCCAGCAGTTTCGCGCGGGACGAGCAGTACTTC. The chain links TRBV12-3 or TRBV12-4 with TRBJ2-7; TRBD2 is a possible D gene, resting on 5 matching bases. Measured from the cysteine to the phenylalanine, the CDR3 is 12 residues long. Just CDR3 DNA is preserved here, 36 bases in frame from base 1. V and J are truncated by 3 bases and 5 bases respectively, leaving an intervening sequence of 8 bases.